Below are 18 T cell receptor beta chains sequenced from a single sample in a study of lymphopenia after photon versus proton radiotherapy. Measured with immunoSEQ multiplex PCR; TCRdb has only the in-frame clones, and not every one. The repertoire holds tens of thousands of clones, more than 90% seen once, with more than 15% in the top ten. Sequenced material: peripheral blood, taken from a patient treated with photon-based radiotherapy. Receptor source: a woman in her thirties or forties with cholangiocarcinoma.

The CDR3 DNA reads TGTGCCAGCAGCCCGGGCGGGCAGGGGGAAATCTATGGCTACACCTTC. Amino acids: CASSPGGQGEIYGYTF. J is TRBJ1-2 and V is TRBV7-2; TRBD1 matches 7 bases. The V segment lost 5 bases and the J segment 4 bases; nucleotides outside the gene matches: 13. CDR1 and CDR2 from the germline V gene are SGHTA and FQGNSA. The CDR3 runs 16 residues.

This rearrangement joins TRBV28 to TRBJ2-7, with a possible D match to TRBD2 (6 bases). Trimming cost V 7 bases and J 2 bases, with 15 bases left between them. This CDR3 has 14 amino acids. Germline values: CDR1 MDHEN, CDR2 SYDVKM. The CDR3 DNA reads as TGTGCCAGCAATGCTCGGGACTGGGCCTACGAGCAGTACTTC. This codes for CASNARDWAYEQYF.

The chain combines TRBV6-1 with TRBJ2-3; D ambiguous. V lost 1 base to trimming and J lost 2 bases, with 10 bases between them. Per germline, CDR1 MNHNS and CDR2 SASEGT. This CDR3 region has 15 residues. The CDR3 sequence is CASSEDSLSTDTQYF. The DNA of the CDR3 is TGTGCCAGCAGTGAAGACAGCCTCTCCACAGATACGCAGTATTTT.

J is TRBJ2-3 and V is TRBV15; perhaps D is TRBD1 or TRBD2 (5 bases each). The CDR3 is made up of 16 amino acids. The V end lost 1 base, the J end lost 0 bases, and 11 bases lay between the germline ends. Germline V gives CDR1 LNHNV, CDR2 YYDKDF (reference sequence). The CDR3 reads CATSRAGPSSTDTQYF. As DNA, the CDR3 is TGTGCCACCAGCAGAGCGGGACCTTCTAGCACAGATACGCAGTATTTT.

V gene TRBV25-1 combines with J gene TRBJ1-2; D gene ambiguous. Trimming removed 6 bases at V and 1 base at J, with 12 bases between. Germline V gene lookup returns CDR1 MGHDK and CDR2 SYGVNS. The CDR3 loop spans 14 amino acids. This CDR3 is CASSPTLYNYGYTF. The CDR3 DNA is TGTGCCAGCAGCCCAACCCTTTATAACTATGGCTACACCTTC.

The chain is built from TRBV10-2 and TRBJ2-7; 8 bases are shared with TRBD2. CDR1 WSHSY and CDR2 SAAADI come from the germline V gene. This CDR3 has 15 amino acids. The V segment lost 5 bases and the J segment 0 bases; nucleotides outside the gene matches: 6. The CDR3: CASSRLAGSSYEQYF. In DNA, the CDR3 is TGCGCCAGCAGTCGGCTAGCGGGCAGCTCCTACGAGCAGTACTTC.

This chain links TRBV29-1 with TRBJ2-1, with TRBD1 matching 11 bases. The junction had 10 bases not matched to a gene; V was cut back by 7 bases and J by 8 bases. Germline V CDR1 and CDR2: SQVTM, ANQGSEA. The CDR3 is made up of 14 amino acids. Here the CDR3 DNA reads TGCAGCGCCCTTTGGACAGGGGGCTTCGATGAGCAGTTCTTC. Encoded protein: CSALWTGGFDEQFF.

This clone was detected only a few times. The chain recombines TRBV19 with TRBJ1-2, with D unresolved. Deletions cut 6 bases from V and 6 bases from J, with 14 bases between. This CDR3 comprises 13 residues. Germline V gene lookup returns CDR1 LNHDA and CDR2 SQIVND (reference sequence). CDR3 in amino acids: CASSLQRAHGYTF. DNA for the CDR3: TGTGCCAGTAGCTTGCAGAGGGCCCATGGCTACACCTTC.

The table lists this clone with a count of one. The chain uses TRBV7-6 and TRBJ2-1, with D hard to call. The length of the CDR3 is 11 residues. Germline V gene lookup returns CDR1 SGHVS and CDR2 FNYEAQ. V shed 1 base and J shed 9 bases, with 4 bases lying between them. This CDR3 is CASSLVSEQFF. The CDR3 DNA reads TGTGCCAGCAGCTTAGTAAGTGAGCAGTTCTTC. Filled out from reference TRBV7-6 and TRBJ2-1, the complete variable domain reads GAGVSQSPRYKVTKRGQDVALRCDPISGHVSLYWYRQALGQGPEFLTYFNYEAQQDKSGLPNDRFSAERPEGSISTLTIQRTEQRDSAMYRCASSLVSEQFFGPGTRLTVL.

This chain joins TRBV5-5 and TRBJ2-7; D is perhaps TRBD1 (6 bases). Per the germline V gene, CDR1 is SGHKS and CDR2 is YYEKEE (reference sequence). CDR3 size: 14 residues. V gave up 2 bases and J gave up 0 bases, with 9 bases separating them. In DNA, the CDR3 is TGTGCCAGCAGCTTACAGGGCGACTCCTACGAGCAGTACTTC. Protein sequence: CASSLQGDSYEQYF.

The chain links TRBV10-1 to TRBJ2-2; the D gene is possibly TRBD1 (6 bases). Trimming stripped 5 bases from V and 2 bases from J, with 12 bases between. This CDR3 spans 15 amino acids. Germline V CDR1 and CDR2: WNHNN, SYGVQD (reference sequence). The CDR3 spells CASSSGDKNTGELFF. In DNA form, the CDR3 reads TGCGCCAGCAGTTCTGGGGACAAAAACACCGGGGAGCTGTTTTTT.

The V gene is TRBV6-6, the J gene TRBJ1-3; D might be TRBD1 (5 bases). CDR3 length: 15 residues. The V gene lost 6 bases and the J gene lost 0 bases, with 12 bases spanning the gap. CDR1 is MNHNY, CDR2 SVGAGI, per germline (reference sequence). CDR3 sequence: CASSSRDVSGNTIYF. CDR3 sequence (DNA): TGTGCCAGCAGCTCTCGGGACGTCTCTGGAAACACCATATATTTT.

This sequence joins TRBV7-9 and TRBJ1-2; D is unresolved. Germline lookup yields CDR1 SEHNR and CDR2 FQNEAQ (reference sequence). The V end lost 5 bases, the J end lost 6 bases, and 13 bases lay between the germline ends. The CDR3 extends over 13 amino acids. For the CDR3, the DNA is TGTGCCAGCAGCACCGGGCCAAACGATGGCTACACCTTC. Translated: CASSTGPNDGYTF.

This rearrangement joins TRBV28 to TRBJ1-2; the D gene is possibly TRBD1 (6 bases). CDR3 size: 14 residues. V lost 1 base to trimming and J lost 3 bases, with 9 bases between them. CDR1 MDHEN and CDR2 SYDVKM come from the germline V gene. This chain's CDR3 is CASSLYPGDYGYTF. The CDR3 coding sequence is TGTGCCAGCAGTTTATACCCAGGGGACTATGGCTACACCTTC.

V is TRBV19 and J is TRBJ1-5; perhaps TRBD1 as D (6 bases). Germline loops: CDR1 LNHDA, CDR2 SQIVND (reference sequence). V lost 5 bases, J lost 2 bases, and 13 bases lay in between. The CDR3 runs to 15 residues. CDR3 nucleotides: TGTGCCAGTAGTCCCCGCGGGGGCCGCAATCAGCCCCAGCATTTT. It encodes CASSPRGGRNQPQHF.

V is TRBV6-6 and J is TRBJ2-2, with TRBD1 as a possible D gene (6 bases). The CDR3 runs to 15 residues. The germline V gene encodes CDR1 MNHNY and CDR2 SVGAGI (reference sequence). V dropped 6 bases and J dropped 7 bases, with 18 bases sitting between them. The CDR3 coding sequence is TGTGCCAGCAGCCTCGGGACAAGGGGGATCGGGGAGCTGTTTTTT. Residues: CASSLGTRGIGELFF.

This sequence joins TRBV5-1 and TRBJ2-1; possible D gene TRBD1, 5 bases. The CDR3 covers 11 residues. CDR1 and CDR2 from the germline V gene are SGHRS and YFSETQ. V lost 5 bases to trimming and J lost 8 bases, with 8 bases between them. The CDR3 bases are TGCGCCAGCAGTTGGGGCGATGAGCAGTTCTTC. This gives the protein CASSWGDEQFF.

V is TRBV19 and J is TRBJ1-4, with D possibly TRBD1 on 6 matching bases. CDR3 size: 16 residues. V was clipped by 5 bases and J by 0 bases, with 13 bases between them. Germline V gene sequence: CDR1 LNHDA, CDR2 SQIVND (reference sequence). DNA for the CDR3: TGTGCCAGTAGTCCGGGACACTCCGCAACTAATGAAAAACTGTTTTTT. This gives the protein CASSPGHSATNEKLFF.